Presented here are 27 T cell receptor beta chains from one specimen sequenced in a study of neurological immune-mediated disorders. MiXCR, applied by TCRdb to the 5' RACE reads, yields one record per CDR3 protein. Here the sample spans 70,000 to 90,000 distinct CDR3 sequences, almost 6% being singletons. Time point specified: longitudinal time-point 2. The sequenced sample was PBMCs. All receptors derive from a woman aged 60 to 75 with multiple sclerosis.

This clonotype was found many times. The chain combines TRBV20-1 with TRBJ2-7; 10 nucleotides match TRBD2. The CDR3 covers 15 residues. The germline CDR1 and CDR2 sequences are DFQATT and SNEGSKA (reference sequence). V shed 6 bases, J shed 1 base, and the junction held 9 bases outside the gene matches. DNA for the CDR3: TGCAGTGCCCCGAACCCAGCGGGGGGGTCCTACGAGCAGTACTTC. Residues: CSAPNPAGGSYEQYF.

The V gene is TRBV5-1, the J gene TRBJ1-4; maybe TRBD1 (6 bases). Germline lookup yields CDR1 SGHRS and CDR2 YFSETQ. Deletions cut 2 bases from V and 7 bases from J, with 12 bases between. The CDR3 extends over 14 amino acids. The CDR3 is CASSFGQFPEKLFF. DNA for the CDR3: TGCGCCAGCAGCTTTGGACAGTTCCCTGAAAAACTGTTTTTT.

This clonotype came up many times. The chain carries TRBV5-1 and TRBJ1-2; 7 bases align to TRBD1. The germline gives CDR1 SGHRS, CDR2 YFSETQ. V lost 4 bases to trimming and J lost 4 bases; unmatched junction nucleotides: 10. The CDR3 length is 15 residues. The CDR3 region has the DNA TGCGCCAGCAGCCCGCCGACAGGGATGGGCTATGGCTACACCTTC. This translates into CASSPPTGMGYGYTF.

This clonotype was seen many times. This chain joins TRBV20-1 and TRBJ1-1; possibly TRBD1 for D (6 bases). The CDR3 has 13 residues. With 2 bases removed from V and 3 bases from J, the gap between germline ends came to 10 bases. Germline V gene lookup returns CDR1 DFQATT and CDR2 SNEGSKA (reference sequence). The CDR3 region is CSARRTAYTEAFF. As DNA, the CDR3 is TGCAGTGCTAGACGGACAGCCTACACTGAAGCTTTCTTT.

Remarks on this clonotype: Compared with germline, one end of the junction differs, possibly owing to a read error. V gene TRBV20-1 combines with J gene TRBJ1-1; 11 nucleotides match TRBD1. In germline, CDR1 is DFQATT, CDR2 SNEGSKA (reference sequence). The CDR3 length is 13 residues. In nucleotides, the CDR3 is TGCAGTGCCCGGACAGGGGGCGCTAATGAAGCTGTCTTT. Translating it yields CSARTGGANEAVF.

The rearrangement links TRBV7-9 to TRBJ2-7, with 10 bases matching TRBD1. The CDR3 extends over 14 amino acids. CDR1 and CDR2 from the germline V gene are SEHNR and FQNEAQ (reference sequence). J lost 7 bases, V lost 5 bases, and 8 bases had no gene match. The CDR3 DNA reads TGTGCCAGCAGCCGACAGGGGGCGGGGAGGGAGCAGTACTTC. Translated, it gives CASSRQGAGREQYF.

Many counts were recorded for this clonotype. This chain's CDR3 is CSALSQEGRRGQPQHF. CDR3 in DNA: TGCAGTGCCCTCTCACAGGAAGGCAGGCGGGGTCAGCCCCAGCATTTT. This sequence joins TRBV20-1 and TRBJ1-5, with D possibly being TRBD1 (5 bases). Trimming stripped 6 bases from V and 6 bases from J, with 24 bases between. The germline V gene has CDR1 DFQATT and CDR2 SNEGSKA (reference sequence). The CDR3 is 16 residues long.

This clonotype was recorded many times. This sequence joins TRBV20-1 and TRBJ2-7; no reliable D call. With 4 bases removed from V and 6 bases from J, the gap between germline ends came to 16 bases. CDR1 is DFQATT, CDR2 SNEGSKA, per germline (reference sequence). This CDR3 is 13 amino acids long. The CDR3 sequence is CSANVPPMGEQYF. The CDR3 DNA follows: TGCAGTGCTAATGTCCCACCAATGGGCGAGCAGTACTTC.

Ten or more counts support this clonotype. The chain carries TRBV5-1 and TRBJ2-5; 8 bases align to TRBD1. J was trimmed by 0 bases and V by 1 base; bases with no gene match: 8. Germline lookup yields CDR1 SGHRS and CDR2 YFSETQ. This CDR3 spans 17 amino acids. The CDR3 spells CASSLTGGPLNQETQYF. As DNA, the CDR3 is TGCGCCAGCAGCTTGACAGGGGGACCCCTCAACCAAGAGACCCAGTACTTC.

The table lists this clonotype with many counts. This rearrangement joins TRBV20-1 to TRBJ2-7, with TRBD1 matching 8 bases. The CDR3 is 12 residues long. CDR1 and CDR2 from the germline V gene are DFQATT and SNEGSKA (reference sequence). V shed 6 bases and J 2 bases; nucleotides not matched to a gene: 3. Here the CDR3 DNA reads TGCAGTGCCCTACAGGGGGCCTACGAGCAGTACTTC. Its protein product is CSALQGAYEQYF.

This clonotype was observed at least ten times. The rearrangement joins TRBV12-3 or TRBV12-4 to TRBJ1-2, with 9 bases identical to TRBD1. The CDR3 consists of 14 residues. Trimming took 6 bases from V and 4 from J; bases not matched to a gene: 6. The CDR3 sequence is CASREQGALYGYTF. CDR3 DNA sequence: TGTGCCAGCAGAGAACAGGGGGCTCTCTATGGCTACACCTTC.

This clonotype was seen ten or more times. The genes are TRBV5-6 and TRBJ2-7; D ambiguous. CDR3 size: 12 residues. The germline CDR1 and CDR2 sequences are SGHDT and YYEEEE. V lost 4 bases and J lost 3, with 8 bases in between. CDR3 amino acids: CASSRDNYEQYF. Here the CDR3 DNA reads TGTGCCAGCAGCAGAGATAACTACGAGCAGTACTTC.

In its sample, this clonotype was seen a few times. The chain carries TRBV5-5 and TRBJ1-5; D might be TRBD1 (5 bases). The CDR3 extends over 15 amino acids. V lost 0 bases and J 4 bases, leaving 11 bases between the germline ends. Germline V gives CDR1 SGHKS, CDR2 YYEKEE (reference sequence). As DNA, the CDR3 is TGTGCCAGCAGCTTGGAGGAGGCAGGGAATCAGCCCCAGCATTTT. Residues: CASSLEEAGNQPQHF.

This clonotype was observed at least ten times. This chain connects TRBV20-1 to TRBJ2-6; D call uncertain. CDR1 and CDR2 from the germline V gene are DFQATT and SNEGSKA (reference sequence). CDR3 size: 14 residues. V was shortened by 4 bases and J by 4 bases, with 11 bases between the two germline ends. The CDR3 reads CSAKEGSGANVLTF. CDR3 DNA sequence: TGCAGTGCTAAGGAAGGGTCCGGGGCCAACGTCCTGACTTTC.

This clonotype has at least ten counts. This chain joins TRBV7-2 and TRBJ2-1; no clear D gene. Per germline, CDR1 SGHTA and CDR2 FQGNSA. Trimming left V 1 base short and J 9 bases short, with 16 bases between. The CDR3 contains 15 residues. The DNA for the CDR3 is TGTGCCAGCAGCTTAGTTGGGCTTAGCAACGGTGAGCAGTTCTTC. Its translation is CASSLVGLSNGEQFF.

This clonotype came up many times. V gene TRBV5-1 combines with J gene TRBJ2-1; D is undetermined. This CDR3 region has 15 residues. From germline, CDR1 is SGHRS and CDR2 YFSETQ. V shed 0 bases and J shed 8 bases, with 15 bases lying between them. CDR3 sequence (DNA): TGCGCCAGCAGCTTGGTTACCCCCCCGGCCGATGAGCAGTTCTTC. Translating gives CASSLVTPPADEQFF.

This clonotype was counted ten times or more. J is TRBJ2-4 and V is TRBV7-8; the match to TRBD1 covers 7 bases. This CDR3 comprises 17 residues. CDR1 and CDR2 from the germline V gene are SGHVS and FQNEAQ. V gave up 1 base and J gave up 2 bases; unmatched junction bases: 8. DNA for the CDR3: TGTGCCAGCAGCTTAGGGCAGACAGGGTCGTCCAAAAACATTCAGTACTTC. Its translation: CASSLGQTGSSKNIQYF.

This clonotype was seen a few times. The chain is built from TRBV6-5 and TRBJ1-1, with D hard to call. Looked up from germline, CDR1 is MNHEY and CDR2 is SVGAGI. This CDR3 contains 13 residues. Trimming took off 6 bases at V and 6 bases at J, with 14 bases between the two ends. This CDR3 reads CASSTFTKSEAFF. CDR3 sequence (DNA): TGTGCCAGCAGCACCTTTACGAAGTCTGAAGCTTTCTTT.

This clonotype has a count of ten or more. The CDR3 DNA sequence: TGCAGTGCTACCGACAGGGATGGGTATGGCTACACCTTC. Protein: CSATDRDGYGYTF. The V and J genes are TRBV20-1 and TRBJ1-2; TRBD1 matches 7 bases. The CDR3 spans 13 residues. The ends lost 4 bases at V and 5 bases at J; junction bases unmatched: 7. Germline V CDR1 and CDR2: DFQATT, SNEGSKA (reference sequence).

There are many counts of this clonotype. The rearrangement uses TRBV20-1 and TRBJ2-7, with TRBD1 matching 8 bases. J lost 5 bases, V lost 6 bases, and 12 bases had no gene match. The germline V gene has CDR1 DFQATT and CDR2 SNEGSKA (reference sequence). There are 14 residues in the CDR3. In DNA form, the CDR3 reads TGCAGTGCCTTCGGCCAGGGGGCCGGACACGAGCAGTACTTC. It codes for CSAFGQGAGHEQYF.

This clonotype came up many times. V and J are TRBV15 and TRBJ1-1; D not certain. The germline V and J ends were trimmed by 3 bases and 2 bases, with 13 bases remaining between them. Germline V gene data show CDR1 as LNHNV and CDR2 as YYDKDF (reference sequence). The length of the CDR3 is 15 residues. CDR3 amino acids: CATSSAYPRNTEAFF. The DNA of the CDR3 is TGTGCCACCAGCAGCGCCTATCCAAGAAACACTGAAGCTTTCTTT.

This clonotype has at least ten counts. This chain connects TRBV5-1 to TRBJ2-2; D might be TRBD1 (5 bases). CDR3 size: 17 residues. CDR1 and CDR2 from the germline V gene are SGHRS and YFSETQ. V lost 3 bases and J 3 bases, leaving 18 bases between the germline ends. In DNA form, the CDR3 reads TGCGCCAGCAGCTCAGGGCCCATGCAGATGGACACCGGGGAGCTGTTTTTT. Protein: CASSSGPMQMDTGELFF.

This clonotype was found many times. The chain is built from TRBV5-1 and TRBJ2-2; 7 bases map to TRBD1. The CDR3 is 14 amino acids. CDR1 is SGHRS and CDR2 is YFSETQ in the germline V gene. Losses at the gene ends were 4 bases for V and 4 bases for J; bases not matched to a gene: 4. The CDR3 loop is CASSTGQITGELFF. The CDR3 DNA is TGCGCCAGCAGCACGGGACAGATCACCGGGGAGCTGTTTTTT.

This clonotype has at least ten counts. The chain employs TRBV5-1 and TRBJ2-5; TRBD1 matches at 9 bases. The V gene end was trimmed by 4 bases and the J gene end by 4 bases; junction bases not matched to a gene: 8. The CDR3 runs 15 residues. The germline V gene has CDR1 SGHRS and CDR2 YFSETQ. CDR3 DNA sequence: TGCGCCAGCAGCGCGGGACAGGGTGTGGTAGAGACCCAGTACTTC. This codes for CASSAGQGVVETQYF.

In its sample, this clonotype was seen many times. V usage is TRBV6-5 and J usage is TRBJ1-1; no reliable D call. Trimming took 8 bases from V and 1 from J, leaving 8 bases between them. In germline, CDR1 is MNHEY, CDR2 SVGAGI. The CDR3 covers 12 residues. CDR3 coding DNA: TGTGCCAGCGGGTACAGGAACACTGAAGCTTTCTTT. This codes for CASGYRNTEAFF.

This clonotype was observed a handful of times. A much larger clonotype is one base distant, so this may be a read error. The chain employs TRBV5-6 and TRBJ1-6, with TRBD1 as a possible D gene (5 bases). CDR1 and CDR2 (germline): SGHDT, YYEEEE. The CDR3 contains 15 residues. Between the trimmed V and J ends, which lost 10 bases and 7 bases, there was a span of 21 bases. This CDR3 is CASQREGSQNSPLHF. CDR3 nucleotides: TGTGCCTCCCAACGCGAGGGGTCGCAGAATTCACCCCTCCACTTT.

The sample holds many counts of this clonotype. The CDR3 loop reads CASSPWQGDNEQFF. CDR3 sequence (DNA): TGTGCCAGCTCACCGTGGCAGGGGGACAATGAGCAGTTCTTC. The chain couples TRBV18 to TRBJ2-1; 7 bases are a match to TRBD1. Germline CDR1 KGHSH, CDR2 LQKENI. CDR3 length equals 14 residues. Germline trimming cut 3 bases from V and 5 bases from J; bases unmatched to any gene: 4.